The T cell receptor (beta chain) under discussion was sequenced for a study of shared clonotypes between healthy human individuals. Study-wide results and limits: Richness estimates generally favored naive over memory subsets.

The table came from immunoSEQ multiplex PCR; TCRdb's copy has only in-frame clones and leaves some out. The sample shows 800,000 to 1,200,000 clones, around 82% of them seen only once. CDR3 length equals 14 residues. Germline V gene sequence: CDR1 MNHNY, CDR2 SVGAGI (reference sequence). J was trimmed by 0 bases and V by 7 bases; bases with no gene match: 5. The table lists this clone with a few counts. Its antigen is still unknown. The sequencing sample was made of memory CD4+ T cells from PBMCs. The sample's subset: CD45RA-negative fraction. This rearrangement joins TRBV6-6 to TRBJ1-1, with 7 positions matching TRBD1. The source is a man younger than 35 in good health. Some clones in this sample may be carry-over from other donors' samples. The CDR3 loop reads CASKGQIMNTEAFF. The CDR3 DNA reads TGTGCCAGCAAGGGACAGATCATGAACACTGAAGCTTTCTTT.